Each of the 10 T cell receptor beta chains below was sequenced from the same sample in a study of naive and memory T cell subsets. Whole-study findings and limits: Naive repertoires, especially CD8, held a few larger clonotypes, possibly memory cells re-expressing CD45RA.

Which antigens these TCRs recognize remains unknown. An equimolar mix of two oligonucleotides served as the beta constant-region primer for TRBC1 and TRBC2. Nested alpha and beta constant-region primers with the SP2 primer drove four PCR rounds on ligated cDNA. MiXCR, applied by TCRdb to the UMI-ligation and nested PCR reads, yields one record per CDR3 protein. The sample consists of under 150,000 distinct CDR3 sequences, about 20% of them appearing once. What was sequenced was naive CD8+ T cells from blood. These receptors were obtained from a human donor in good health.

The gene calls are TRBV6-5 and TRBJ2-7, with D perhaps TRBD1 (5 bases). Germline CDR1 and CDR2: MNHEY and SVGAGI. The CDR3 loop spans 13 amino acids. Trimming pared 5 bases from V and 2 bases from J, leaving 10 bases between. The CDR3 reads CASSPGYAYEQYF. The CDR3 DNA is TGTGCCAGCAGTCCAGGGTATGCCTACGAGCAGTACTTC.

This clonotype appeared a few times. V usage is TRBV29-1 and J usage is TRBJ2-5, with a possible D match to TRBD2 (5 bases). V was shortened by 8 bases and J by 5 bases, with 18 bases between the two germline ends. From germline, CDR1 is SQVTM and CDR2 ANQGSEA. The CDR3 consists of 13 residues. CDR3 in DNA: TGCAGCTTGACCGGGAAGGGTGAGGAGACCCAGTACTTC. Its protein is CSLTGKGEETQYF.

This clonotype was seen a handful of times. CDR3 protein: CATSRAFPGQNNEQFF. In DNA form, the CDR3 reads TGTGCCACCAGCAGAGCCTTTCCAGGGCAAAACAATGAGCAGTTCTTC. The chain couples TRBV15 to TRBJ2-1; D might be TRBD1 (5 bases). The germline V and J ends were trimmed by 1 base and 5 bases, with 15 bases remaining between them. CDR3 size: 16 residues. CDR1 LNHNV and CDR2 YYDKDF come from the germline V gene (reference sequence). The complete variable domain, with remaining parts taken from reference TRBV15 and TRBJ2-1, reads DAMVIQNPRYQVTQFGKPVTLSCSQTLNHNVMYWYQQKSSQAPKLLFHYYDKDFNNEADTPDNFQSRRPNTSFCFLDIRSPGLGDTAMYLCATSRAFPGQNNEQFFGPGTRLTVL.

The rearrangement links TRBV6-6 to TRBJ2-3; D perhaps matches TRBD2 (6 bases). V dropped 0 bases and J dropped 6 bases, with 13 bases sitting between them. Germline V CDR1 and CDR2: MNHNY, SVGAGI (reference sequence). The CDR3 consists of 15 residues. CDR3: CASSYSAGSADTQYF. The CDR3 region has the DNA TGTGCCAGCAGTTACTCGGCGGGGAGTGCGGATACGCAGTATTTT.

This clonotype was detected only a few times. CDR3 sequence: CASSPKDVNEKLFF. In DNA form, the CDR3 reads TGTGCCTCCTCCCCCAAAGACGTTAATGAAAAACTGTTTTTT. The rearrangement joins TRBV6-5 to TRBJ1-4; D gene ambiguous. The CDR3 contains 14 residues. Trimming shortened V by 11 bases and J by 4 bases, and 17 bases separated the two germline ends. Germline lookup yields CDR1 MNHEY and CDR2 SVGAGI.

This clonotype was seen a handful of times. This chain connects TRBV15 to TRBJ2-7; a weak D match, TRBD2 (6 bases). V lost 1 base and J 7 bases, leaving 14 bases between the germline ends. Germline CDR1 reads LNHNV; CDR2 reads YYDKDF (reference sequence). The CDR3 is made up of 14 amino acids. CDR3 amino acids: CATSRVQEGYEQYF. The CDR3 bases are TGTGCCACCAGCAGAGTTCAGGAGGGTTATGAGCAGTACTTC.

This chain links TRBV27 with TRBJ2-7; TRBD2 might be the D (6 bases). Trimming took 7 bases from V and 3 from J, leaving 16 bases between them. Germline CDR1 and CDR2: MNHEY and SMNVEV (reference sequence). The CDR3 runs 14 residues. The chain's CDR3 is CASTRGGEGYEQYF. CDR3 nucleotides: TGTGCCAGCACTCGGGGAGGTGAGGGCTACGAGCAGTACTTC.

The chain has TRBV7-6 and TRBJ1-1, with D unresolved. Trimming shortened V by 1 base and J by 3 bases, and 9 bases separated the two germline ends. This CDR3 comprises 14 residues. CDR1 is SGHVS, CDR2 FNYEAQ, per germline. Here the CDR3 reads CASSLVEGDTEAFF. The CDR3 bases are TGTGCCAGCAGCTTAGTGGAGGGTGACACTGAAGCTTTCTTT.

The CDR3 loop reads CASSYTQTTEAFF. The CDR3 DNA reads as TGTGCCAGCAGTTACACGCAGACCACTGAAGCTTTCTTT. The chain combines TRBV6-5 with TRBJ1-1; D not resolved. The V and J ends lost 2 bases and 4 bases respectively, with 8 bases between them. The V gene's germline CDR1 is MNHEY and CDR2 SVGAGI. This CDR3 comprises 13 residues.

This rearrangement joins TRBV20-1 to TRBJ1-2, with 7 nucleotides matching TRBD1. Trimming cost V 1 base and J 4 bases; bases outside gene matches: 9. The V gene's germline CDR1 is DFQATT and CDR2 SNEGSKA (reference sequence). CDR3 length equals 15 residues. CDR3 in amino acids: CSARALGTDFYGYTF. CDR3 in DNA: TGCAGTGCTAGAGCCCTGGGGACAGACTTCTATGGCTACACCTTC.